What follows describes a single T cell receptor (beta chain). CDR1 KGHSH and CDR2 LQKENI come from the germline V gene. The V gene lost 2 bases and the J gene lost 3 bases, with 13 bases spanning the gap. There are 15 residues in the CDR3. The sample is drawn from a study of control samples from healthy donors and cancer patients. Measured with immunoSEQ multiplex PCR; TCRdb has only the in-frame clones, and not every one. The sample lists 100,000 to 150,000 clones, 87% seen once, with under 2% in the top ten. V usage is TRBV18 and J usage is TRBJ1-1; D is ambiguous. The sequencing sample was made of blood. The TCR comes from a man aged 18 to 29 in good health. The CDR3, as DNA: TGTGCCAGCTCACCAACCCTGCCCCGAGACACTGAAGCTTTCTTT. It translates to CASSPTLPRDTEAFF.